The 16 T cell receptor beta chains below come from one sample, sequenced in a study of HIV-infected children after antiretroviral therapy interruption. Unique molecular identifiers were included in an RNA-based 3' RACE TCR library. TCRdb reprocessed the 3' RACE reads via MiXCR and lists one record per CDR3 protein. The sample records approximately 96,000 distinct CDR3 sequences, 5.5% to 8.5% being singletons. Treatment of the sample: PENTA 11 planned treatment interruption arm or continuous ART arm. The sample in question was CD45RA+ CD4+ T cells from PBMCs, pooled from several time points, obtained from a donor given antiretroviral therapy, either interrupted or continuous. Noted subset: naive CD4+ CD45RA+ CD45RO- T cells. These receptor sequences come from a pool of human donors with HIV.

This clonotype was seen ten or more times. Here the CDR3 reads CASGLVTGTGETYEQYF. The CDR3 DNA follows: TGTGCTAGTGGTTTGGTTACCGGGACGGGGGAGACCTACGAGCAGTACTTC. The rearrangement joins TRBV12-5 to TRBJ2-7; D possibly corresponds to TRBD2 (6 bases). V lost 0 bases and J lost 2, with 17 bases in between. This CDR3 region has 17 residues. Germline assignment: CDR1 LGHNT and CDR2 FRNRAP. Combining the CDR3 with reference TRBV12-5 and TRBJ2-7 gives the whole variable domain DARVTQTPRHKVTEMGQEVTMRCQPILGHNTVFWYRQTMMQGLELLAYFRNRAPLDDSGMPKDRFSAEMPDATLATLKIQPSEPRDSAVYFCASGLVTGTGETYEQYFGPGTRLTVT.

This clonotype was recorded many times. This rearrangement joins TRBV28 to TRBJ1-2; tentatively, D is TRBD1 (5 bases). The CDR3 length is 12 residues. The germline V and J ends were trimmed by 3 bases and 7 bases, with 9 bases remaining between them. Germline lookup yields CDR1 MDHEN and CDR2 SYDVKM. The CDR3: CASSFGDGGYTF. CDR3 nucleotide sequence: TGTGCCAGCAGTTTTGGGGACGGTGGCTACACCTTC.

This clonotype has a count of ten or more. The chain couples TRBV4-2 to TRBJ2-6; possibly TRBD2 for D (6 bases). The CDR3 has 20 residues. Germline-derived CDR1 and CDR2 are LGHNA and YNFKEQ. The V gene lost 0 bases and the J gene lost 4 bases, with 22 bases spanning the gap. The DNA of the CDR3 is TGTGCCAGCAGCCAAGATATAAGGAGGGACCAAATTACGGGGGCCAACGTCCTGACTTTC. Translated: CASSQDIRRDQITGANVLTF.

This chain links TRBV5-1 with TRBJ2-3, with 10 bases identical to TRBD1. This CDR3 is 15 amino acids long. Germline lookup yields CDR1 SGHRS and CDR2 YFSETQ. V lost 5 bases to trimming and J lost 3 bases; unmatched junction nucleotides: 6. The CDR3 sequence: CASRPPGQGTDTQYF. CDR3 sequence (DNA): TGCGCCAGCAGGCCTCCGGGACAGGGGACAGATACGCAGTATTTT.

The V gene is TRBV12-3 or TRBV12-4, the J gene TRBJ1-4; a weak D match, TRBD1 (6 bases). Trimming left V 7 bases short and J 8 bases short, with 20 bases between. CDR3 length equals 15 residues. CDR3 residues: CASTGRTVPGEKLFF. CDR3 DNA: TGTGCCAGCACCGGCCGGACAGTCCCGGGGGAAAAACTGTTTTTT.

The rearrangement joins TRBV24-1 to TRBJ2-3, with TRBD1 identical over 9 bases. V gave up 2 bases and J gave up 3 bases; unmatched junction bases: 2. The CDR3 runs to 15 residues. The germline V gene has CDR1 KGHDR and CDR2 SFDVKD. The CDR3 DNA follows: TGTGCCACCAGTGATTGGACAGGGGCGACAGATACGCAGTATTTT. Translation gives CATSDWTGATDTQYF.

In this sample, this clonotype turned up many times. The chain carries TRBV29-1 and TRBJ2-2, with D possibly being TRBD1 (6 bases). The CDR3 runs to 14 residues. V was shortened by 5 bases and J by 5 bases, with 15 bases between the two germline ends. Looked up from germline, CDR1 is SQVTM and CDR2 is ANQGSEA. CDR3 in DNA: TGCAGCGTTCAACGACAGGATGTAACCGGGGAGCTGTTTTTT. Protein product: CSVQRQDVTGELFF.

This clonotype showed up many times. The V and J genes are TRBV3-1 and TRBJ2-7; D uncertain. V was trimmed by 1 base and J by 3 bases, leaving 4 bases between them. Looked up from germline, CDR1 is LGHDT and CDR2 is YNNKEL (reference sequence). This CDR3 spans 12 amino acids. CDR3 bases: TGTGCCAGCAGCCAAGGGGGCTACGAGCAGTACTTC. Translation: CASSQGGYEQYF.

This clonotype was seen repeatedly, ten times or more. The genes are TRBV5-1 and TRBJ2-3; D remains ambiguous. The CDR3 is 14 residues long. Deletions cut 1 base from V and 6 bases from J, with 12 bases between. Germline lookup yields CDR1 SGHRS and CDR2 YFSETQ. CDR3 residues: CASSLTVPSDTQYF. CDR3 bases: TGCGCCAGCAGCTTGACAGTGCCCAGCGATACGCAGTATTTT.

This clonotype was seen ten or more times. The rearrangement joins TRBV7-9 to TRBJ1-4, with D possibly matching TRBD1 (6 bases). Germline assignment: CDR1 SEHNR and CDR2 FQNEAQ (reference sequence). The CDR3 runs to 14 residues. V lost 5 bases and J lost 8, with 15 bases in between. The CDR3 region is CASSVAGDGEKLFF. CDR3 DNA sequence: TGTGCCAGCAGCGTCGCAGGGGATGGGGAAAAACTGTTTTTT.

The table lists this clonotype with many counts. J is TRBJ2-3 and V is TRBV18; 9 nucleotides align to TRBD2. This CDR3 is 16 amino acids long. The trim removed 3 bases at V and 1 base at J, leaving 5 bases unmatched. In germline, CDR1 is KGHSH, CDR2 LQKENI. The CDR3, as DNA: TGTGCCAGCTCACCCCCAAGACTAGCGGGCACAGATACGCAGTATTTT. Translated: CASSPPRLAGTDTQYF.

Many counts were recorded for this clonotype. The chain employs TRBV20-1 and TRBJ2-5, with 8 bases fitting TRBD2. Germline lookup yields CDR1 DFQATT and CDR2 SNEGSKA (reference sequence). V was pared by 6 bases and J by 4 bases, with 7 bases of the junction left unmatched. The CDR3 is made up of 13 amino acids. The DNA for the CDR3 is TGCAGTGCGCATTTAGCGGGAACAGAGACCCAGTACTTC. This encodes CSAHLAGTETQYF.

The sample holds many counts of this clonotype. The rearrangement uses TRBV24-1 and TRBJ1-1; 7 bases fit TRBD1. The CDR3 is made up of 15 amino acids. Germline-derived CDR1 and CDR2 are KGHDR and SFDVKD. J gave up 5 bases and V 3 bases, and 8 bases lay outside the gene matches. This CDR3 is CATSDVRQGRTEAFF. Written as DNA, the CDR3 is TGTGCCACCAGTGATGTACGACAGGGTCGGACTGAAGCTTTCTTT.

This clonotype was seen at least ten times. This chain connects TRBV15 to TRBJ1-1, with 10 bases matching TRBD1. This CDR3 has 15 residues. V shed 2 bases and J 5 bases; nucleotides not matched to a gene: 5. Per the germline V gene, CDR1 is LNHNV and CDR2 is YYDKDF (reference sequence). The DNA for the CDR3 is TGTGCCACCAGCAGACCGGACAGGGGGTTAACTGAAGCTTTCTTT. Protein product: CATSRPDRGLTEAFF.

This clonotype was recorded many times. J is TRBJ2-2 and V is TRBV12-3 or TRBV12-4, with 7 bases aligning to TRBD1. The length of the CDR3 is 14 residues. The trim removed 3 bases at V and 4 bases at J, leaving 2 bases unmatched. This CDR3 is CASSLGTATGELFF. The CDR3 region has the DNA TGTGCCAGCAGTTTGGGGACAGCCACCGGGGAGCTGTTTTTT.

This clonotype occurred a few times. The V and J genes are TRBV20-1 and TRBJ1-5, with D perhaps TRBD1 (6 bases). The V end was cut by 0 bases, the J end by 7 bases, with 10 bases between. CDR3 size: 13 residues. CDR1 DFQATT and CDR2 SNEGSKA come from the germline V gene (reference sequence). The CDR3 nucleotides read TGCAGTGCTAGAGACAGGGGTAACCAGCCCCAGCATTTT. Encoded protein: CSARDRGNQPQHF.